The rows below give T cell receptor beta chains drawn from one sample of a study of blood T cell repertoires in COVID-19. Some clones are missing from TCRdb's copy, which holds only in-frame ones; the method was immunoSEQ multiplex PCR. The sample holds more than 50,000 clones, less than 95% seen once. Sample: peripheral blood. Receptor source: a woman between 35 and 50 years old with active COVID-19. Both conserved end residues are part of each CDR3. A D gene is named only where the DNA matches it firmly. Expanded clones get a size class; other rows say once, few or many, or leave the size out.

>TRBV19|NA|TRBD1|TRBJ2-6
CASSGQGFSGANVLTF
TGTGCCAGTTCCGGACAGGGTTTCTCTGGGGCCAACGTCCTGACTTTC
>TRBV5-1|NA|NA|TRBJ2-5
CASSLEGGRETQYF
TGCGCCAGCAGCTTGGAGGGGGGGCGAGAGACCCAGTACTTC
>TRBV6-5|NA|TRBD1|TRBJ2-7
CASSYSGGQGAWEQYF
TGTGCCAGCAGTTACTCGGGGGGACAGGGGGCGTGGGAGCAGTACTTC
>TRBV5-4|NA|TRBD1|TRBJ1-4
CASSLGGRTGVSEKLFF
TGTGCCAGCAGCTTGGGAGGCCGGACAGGGGTCAGTGAAAAACTGTTTTTT
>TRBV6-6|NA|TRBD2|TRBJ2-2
CASSRLAGGSGELFF
TGTGCCAGCAGCCGCCTAGCGGGGGGTTCCGGGGAGCTGTTTTTT
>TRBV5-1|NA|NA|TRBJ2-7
CASSLGAWADEQYF
TGCGCCAGCAGCTTGGGTGCGTGGGCCGACGAGCAGTACTTC
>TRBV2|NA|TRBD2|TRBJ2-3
CASSPLGGGTDTQYF
TGTGCCAGCAGTCCCCTCGGGGGGGGCACAGATACGCAGTATTTT
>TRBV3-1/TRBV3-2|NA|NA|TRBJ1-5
CASSDTKNQPQHF
TGTGCCAGCAGCGACACCAAGAATCAGCCCCAGCATTTT
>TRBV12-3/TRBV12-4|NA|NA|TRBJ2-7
CASSPGKTYEQYF
TGTGCCAGCAGTCCAGGGAAAACTTACGAGCAGTACTTC
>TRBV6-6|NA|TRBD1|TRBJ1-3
CASTPDRGSGNTIYF
TGTGCCAGCACCCCGGACAGGGGCTCTGGAAACACCATATATTTT
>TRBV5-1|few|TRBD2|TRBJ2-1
CASSSRTGLAGNEQFF
TGCGCCAGCAGCTCCCGGACGGGACTAGCGGGCAATGAGCAGTTCTTC
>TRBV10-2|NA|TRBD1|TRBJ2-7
CASRTGDRGSYEQYF
TGCGCCAGCAGGACCGGGGACAGGGGCTCCTACGAGCAGTACTTC
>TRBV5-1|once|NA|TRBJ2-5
CASSKGDTSETQYF
TGCGCCAGCAGCAAAGGGGACACCTCGGAGACCCAGTACTTC
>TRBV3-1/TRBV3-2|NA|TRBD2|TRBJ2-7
CASSQLALAGSEQYF
TGTGCCAGCAGCCAATTGGCGCTAGCGGGGAGCGAGCAGTACTTC
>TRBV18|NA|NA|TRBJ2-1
CASSPGGFGGNEQFF
TGTGCCAGCTCACCGGGCGGATTCGGGGGCAATGAGCAGTTCTTC
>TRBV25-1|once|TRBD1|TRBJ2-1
CASSDSGPGGFNNEQFF
TGTGCCAGCAGTGACTCCGGCCCAGGGGGTTTTAACAATGAGCAGTTCTTC
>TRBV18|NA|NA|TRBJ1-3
CASSSQGGDSGNTIYF
TGTGCCAGCTCATCGCAGGGCGGGGACTCTGGAAACACCATATATTTT
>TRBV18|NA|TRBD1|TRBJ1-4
CASSPTGGLEKLFF
TGTGCCAGCTCACCGACAGGGGGTCTAGAAAAACTGTTTTTT
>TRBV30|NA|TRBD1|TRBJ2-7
CAWGQGQLYEQYF
TGTGCCTGGGGGCAGGGACAGCTCTACGAGCAGTACTTC
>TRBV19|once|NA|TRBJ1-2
CASTNPPPGDGDYGYTF
TGTGCCAGTACCAATCCACCCCCAGGGGACGGGGACTATGGCTACACCTTC
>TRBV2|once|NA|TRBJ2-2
CASSGPDTGELFF
TGTGCCAGCAGTGGCCCAGACACCGGGGAGCTGTTTTTT
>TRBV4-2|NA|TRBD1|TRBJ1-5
CASSQERGQLNQPQHF
TGTGCCAGCAGCCAAGAAAGGGGACAGCTCAATCAGCCCCAGCATTTT
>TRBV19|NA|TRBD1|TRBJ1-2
CASSPAGQGRLDYGYTF
TGTGCCAGTAGTCCGGCGGGACAGGGGCGATTAGACTATGGCTACACCTTC
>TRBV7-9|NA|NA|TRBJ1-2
CASRSRDTLVSNYGYTF
TGTGCCAGCAGATCAAGGGACACCTTGGTGTCTAACTATGGCTACACCTTC
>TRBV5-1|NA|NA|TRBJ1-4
CASSLGAGSDEKLFF
TGCGCCAGCAGCTTGGGGGCAGGGTCGGATGAAAAACTGTTTTTT
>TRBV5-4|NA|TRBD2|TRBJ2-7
CASSPGLAGGKSYEQYF
TGTGCCAGCAGCCCGGGACTAGCGGGGGGAAAATCCTACGAGCAGTACTTC
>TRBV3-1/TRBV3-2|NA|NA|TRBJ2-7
CASSQGGGGSSYEQYF
TGTGCCAGCAGCCAAGGAGGGGGGGGGTCCTCCTACGAGCAGTACTTC
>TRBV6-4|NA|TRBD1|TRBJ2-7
CASRVDRASEQYF
TGTGCCAGCAGGGTGGACAGGGCTTCCGAGCAGTACTTC